The clone carrying this T cell receptor beta chain has ten or more counts. The antigen is not known. The data originate from a study of metastatic and nonmetastatic thyroid tumors. The wider study: Malignant thyroid and benign thyroid patients provided blood and tumor or nodule tissue whose repertoires were compared.

All patients were treatment-naive before thyroid surgery. Authors' processing steps: The study built a papillary thyroid cancer distant-metastasis classifier from CDR3 differences across clinicopathological groups. Using MiXCR, TCRdb reanalyzed the PCR reads. These V and J calls are TCRdb output, not the study's own analysis. Of over 9,000 clones in the sample, more than 35% were seen once. Study-level results: Within blood and tumor, benign nodules reportedly had significantly lower TCR beta diversity than malignant thyroid tumors did.

Germline lookup yields CDR1 SGHAT and CDR2 FQNNGV. This CDR3 has 15 residues. V was cut by 5 bases and J by 0 bases, with 11 bases left in between. The specimen sequenced was tumor tissue. This sequence joins TRBV11-2 and TRBJ1-3; D remains ambiguous. The clonotype was recovered from a female donor with papillary thyroid cancer or a benign thyroid nodule (not recorded which). Some clones in this sample may be carry-over from other donors' samples. CDR3 amino acids: CASSEDGNSGNTIYF. CDR3 sequence (DNA): TGTGCCAGCAGCGAGGACGGGAACTCTGGAAACACCATATATTTT.